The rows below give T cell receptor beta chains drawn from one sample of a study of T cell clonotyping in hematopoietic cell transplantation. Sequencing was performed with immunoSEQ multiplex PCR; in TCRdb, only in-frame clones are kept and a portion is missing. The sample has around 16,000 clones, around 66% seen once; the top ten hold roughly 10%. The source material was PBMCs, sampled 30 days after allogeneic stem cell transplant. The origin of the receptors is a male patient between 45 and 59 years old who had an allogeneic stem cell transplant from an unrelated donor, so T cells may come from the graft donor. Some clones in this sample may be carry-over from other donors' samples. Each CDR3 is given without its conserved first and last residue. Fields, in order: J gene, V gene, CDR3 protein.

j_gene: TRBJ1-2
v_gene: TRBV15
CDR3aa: ATSREEGDGYT

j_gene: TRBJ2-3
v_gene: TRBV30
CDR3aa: AWSVGQTDTQY

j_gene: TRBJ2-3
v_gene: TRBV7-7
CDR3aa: ASSRAVADTQY

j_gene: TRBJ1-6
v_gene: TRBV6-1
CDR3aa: ASSENRGRSWAIH

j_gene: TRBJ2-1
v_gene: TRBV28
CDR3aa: ASSVDQQWF

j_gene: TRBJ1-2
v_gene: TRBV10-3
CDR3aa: AISGTPNYGYT

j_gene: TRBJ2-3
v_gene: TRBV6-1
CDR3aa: ASSGSSGGADTQY

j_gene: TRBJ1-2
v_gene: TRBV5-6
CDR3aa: ASSFARYGYT

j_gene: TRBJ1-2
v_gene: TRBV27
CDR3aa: ASSRQRTGDYGYT

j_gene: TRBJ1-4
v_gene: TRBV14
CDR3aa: ASSQVVTTNEKLF

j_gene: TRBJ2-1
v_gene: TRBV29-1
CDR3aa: SVGQHMGNEQF

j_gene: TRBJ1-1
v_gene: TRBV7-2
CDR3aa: ASSPERGTEAF